Below, 21 T cell receptor beta chains from the same sample are listed, as sequenced in a study of CD8+CD57+ T cells in acquired aplastic anemia. Genomic DNA constituted the template upon which TCR beta VDJ and CDR3 profiling was performed. Each CDR3 protein is one row after TCRdb ran MiXCR on the reads. The sample includes approximately 100,000 distinct CDR3 sequences, 55% to 70% of them seen just once. Patients picked for sequencing had shown CD8+CD57+ cell expansion detected by flow cytometry. Sequencing was carried out using sorted CD4+, CD8+, or CD8+CD57+ T cells (not recorded which) from PBMCs. These receptors were collected from a human donor with aplastic anemia.

This rearrangement joins TRBV4-1 to TRBJ1-1; possibly TRBD1 for D (6 bases). Trimming left V 6 bases short and J 0 bases short, with 11 bases between. This CDR3 region has 14 residues. In germline, CDR1 is MGHRA, CDR2 YSYEKL. As DNA, the CDR3 is TGCGCCAGCAGGGGGGCGACGGTGAACACTGAAGCTTTCTTT. Protein product: CASRGATVNTEAFF.

This clonotype was detected once. The chain is built from TRBV2 and TRBJ1-2, with 8 bases lining up with TRBD1. This CDR3 spans 15 amino acids. Germline assignment: CDR1 SNHLY and CDR2 FYNNEI. Trimming removed 1 base from V and 5 bases from J; junction bases left unmatched: 6. The CDR3 DNA sequence: TGTGCCAGCAGTGAAGACAGCACAGGGGGATATGGCTACACCTTC. It encodes CASSEDSTGGYGYTF.

CDR3: CASSRGTSGGGADTQYF. CDR3 coding DNA: TGTGCCAGCAGCCGTGGGACTAGCGGGGGTGGGGCAGATACGCAGTATTTT. The chain is built from TRBV4-2 and TRBJ2-3, with 14 bases fitting TRBD2. With 4 bases clipped from V and 4 bases from J, the junction kept 7 bases outside the gene matches. This CDR3 is 17 amino acids long. Looked up from germline, CDR1 is LGHNA and CDR2 is YNFKEQ.

V is TRBV19 and J is TRBJ1-2, with a weak D call TRBD1 (6 bases). Looked up from germline, CDR1 is LNHDA and CDR2 is SQIVND (reference sequence). V lost 7 bases, J lost 1 base, and 13 bases lay in between. The CDR3 is made up of 14 amino acids. The CDR3 protein is CASMPGHLNYGYTF. In DNA form, the CDR3 reads TGTGCCAGTATGCCGGGACATCTTAACTATGGCTACACCTTC.

The chain employs TRBV24-1 and TRBJ1-2; D gene uncertain. This CDR3 is built from 12 residues. Germline V lookup: CDR1 KGHDR, CDR2 SFDVKD. V lost 9 bases to trimming and J lost 2 bases, with 9 bases between them. The CDR3 sequence: CATGKSNYGYTF. The CDR3 coding sequence is TGTGCCACCGGTAAGTCGAACTATGGCTACACCTTC.

The chain employs TRBV15 and TRBJ2-5; unclear D gene. Trimming took 1 base from V and 5 from J, leaving 11 bases between them. This CDR3 is 14 amino acids long. Germline-derived CDR1 and CDR2 are LNHNV and YYDKDF (reference sequence). CDR3 DNA: TGTGCCACCAGCAGAGTATCCAGAATTGAGACCCAGTACTTC. Translated: CATSRVSRIETQYF.

The genes are TRBV5-6 and TRBJ2-7; D is undetermined. CDR3 size: 13 residues. Looked up from germline, CDR1 is SGHDT and CDR2 is YYEEEE. Trimming removed 4 bases at V and 0 bases at J, with 8 bases between. The CDR3 coding sequence is TGTGCCAGCAGCCCAACGCGCTCCTACGAGCAGTACTTC. Translated, it gives CASSPTRSYEQYF. Based on the CDR3 plus reference TRBV5-6 and TRBJ2-7, the full variable domain is DAGVTQSPTHLIKTRGQQVTLRCSPKSGHDTVSWYQQALGQGPQFIFQYYEEEERQRGNFPDRFSGHQFPNYSSELNVNALLLGDSALYLCASSPTRSYEQYFGPGTRLTVT.

For this clonotype: The junction departs from the called germline gene at one end, perhaps through a read error. V and J are TRBV11-2 and TRBJ2-1; 11 bases are shared with TRBD2. The germline V gene encodes CDR1 SGHAT and CDR2 FQNNGV. The CDR3 sequence is 16 residues long. The CDR3 DNA is TGTGCCAGCAGCTTATCCGGGACTAGCGGAGGAAATGTGCAGTTCTTC. This encodes CASSLSGTSGGNVQFF.

This chain uses TRBV10-3 with TRBJ2-5, with 8 bases fitting TRBD1. Germline V lookup: CDR1 ENHRY, CDR2 SYGVKD. V dropped 2 bases and J dropped 5; count of bases not matched to a gene: 19. CDR3 length: 19 amino acids. The CDR3 DNA reads TGTGCCATCAGTGAGATGGGGCAGGGGGCTCTTACGCAGCCGGAGACCCAGTACTTC. It codes for CAISEMGQGALTQPETQYF.

The chain links TRBV6-5 to TRBJ1-5; 7 nucleotides agree with TRBD1. CDR3 size: 13 residues. Unmatched junction bases numbered 3, after V lost 4 bases and J lost 6 bases. The V gene's germline CDR1 is MNHEY and CDR2 SVGAGI. CDR3 DNA: TGTGCCAGCAGTTCACAGGGGACTCAGCCCCAGCATTTT. Its protein is CASSSQGTQPQHF.

This clonotype was seen at least ten times. This chain connects TRBV7-3 to TRBJ2-1; a possible D gene is TRBD1 (5 bases). CDR3 length: 12 amino acids. CDR1 is SGHTA, CDR2 FQGTGA, per germline. Trimming left V 4 bases short and J 7 bases short, with 8 bases between. Written as DNA, the CDR3 is TGTGCCAGCAGCTCACAGGATAATGAGCAGTTCTTC. Translation gives CASSSQDNEQFF.

The genes are TRBV29-1 and TRBJ1-1, with no clear D. Germline V gene data show CDR1 as SQVTM and CDR2 as ANQGSEA. The CDR3 sequence is 14 residues long. V was clipped by 4 bases and J by 1 base, with 13 bases between them. CDR3 nucleotides: TGCAGCGTTGTCGGAGTTGGCGGGAACACTGAAGCTTTCTTT. It yields the protein CSVVGVGGNTEAFF.

The chain is built from TRBV20-1 and TRBJ2-1; D is perhaps TRBD1 (6 bases). The germline V and J ends were trimmed by 0 bases and 6 bases, with 18 bases remaining between them. Germline V CDR1 and CDR2: DFQATT, SNEGSKA (reference sequence). The length of the CDR3 is 16 residues. The CDR3 loop is CSARDHFRGDANEQFF. Written as DNA, the CDR3 is TGCAGTGCTAGAGATCATTTCAGGGGAGACGCCAATGAGCAGTTCTTC.

The chain carries TRBV9 and TRBJ2-7; D not certain. The germline CDR1 and CDR2 sequences are SGDLS and YYNGEE. This CDR3 is 14 amino acids long. Between the trimmed V and J ends, which lost 0 bases and 4 bases, there was a span of 11 bases. The CDR3 is CASSVAGFGYEQYF. The CDR3 nucleotides are TGTGCCAGCAGCGTAGCTGGGTTCGGGTACGAGCAGTACTTC.

The rearrangement uses TRBV5-4 and TRBJ2-5, with D perhaps matching TRBD2 (5 bases). V was cut by 4 bases and J by 5 bases, with 9 bases left in between. The CDR3 is 12 amino acids. CDR1 is SGHNT and CDR2 is YYREEE in the germline V gene (reference sequence). The CDR3 bases are TGTGCCAGCAGCCGCCCGGGGGAGACCCAGTACTTC. Translation: CASSRPGETQYF.

This chain connects TRBV5-1 to TRBJ2-7, with TRBD2 as a possible D gene (6 bases). V was clipped by 2 bases and J by 3 bases, with 9 bases between them. CDR3 length equals 13 residues. CDR1 SGHRS and CDR2 YFSETQ come from the germline V gene. CDR3 residues: CASSFGGNYEQYF. The CDR3 DNA reads as TGCGCCAGCAGCTTTGGGGGGAACTACGAGCAGTACTTC.

This clonotype was detected a few times. The chain carries TRBV10-3 and TRBJ2-3, with no clear D. The V and J ends lost 2 bases and 10 bases respectively, with 10 bases between them. Germline V gene sequence: CDR1 ENHRY, CDR2 SYGVKD. This CDR3 region has 12 residues. The CDR3 is CAISEASLSQYF. DNA of the CDR3: TGTGCCATCAGTGAGGCCTCCCTTTCGCAGTATTTT.

This clonotype has a single count. The V and J genes are TRBV7-9 and TRBJ2-5; D ambiguous. Germline-derived CDR1 and CDR2 are SEHNR and FQNEAQ (reference sequence). V lost 7 bases and J lost 5, with 17 bases in between. This CDR3 has 14 residues. CDR3 amino acids: CASILVRSGETQYF. The DNA of the CDR3 is TGTGCCAGCATCCTCGTGAGGTCTGGTGAGACCCAGTACTTC.

The chain carries TRBV5-4 and TRBJ1-6, with D maybe TRBD1 (6 bases). Deletions cut 5 bases from V and 8 bases from J, with 14 bases between. This CDR3 region has 14 residues. Germline loops: CDR1 SGHNT, CDR2 YYREEE (reference sequence). The CDR3 is CASRQGRTYSPLHF. CDR3 bases: TGTGCCAGCAGACAGGGACGAACGTATTCACCCCTCCACTTT.

The V call is TRBV5-1, the J call TRBJ2-3; a possible D gene is TRBD2 (5 bases). The CDR3 is 16 residues long. Trimming took off 0 bases at V and 2 bases at J, with 13 bases between the two ends. Germline V lookup: CDR1 SGHRS, CDR2 YFSETQ. The CDR3 sequence is CASSLAGWESTDTQYF. The CDR3 DNA is TGCGCCAGCAGCTTGGCTGGGTGGGAGTCCACAGATACGCAGTATTTT.

The chain combines TRBV2 with TRBJ1-2; unclear D gene. The length of the CDR3 is 13 residues. The V and J ends lost 6 bases and 4 bases respectively, with 12 bases between them. Germline CDR1 SNHLY, CDR2 FYNNEI. Written as DNA, the CDR3 is TGTGCCAGCAGCTTGACAAGTACCTATGGCTACACCTTC. Protein: CASSLTSTYGYTF.